These 7 T cell receptor beta chains were all obtained from the same sample, sequenced in a study of molecular identifiers for immune sequencing clone quantification. TCRdb re-derived calls from the PCR reads in MiXCR, one entry per CDR3 protein. The sample has about 97,000 distinct CDR3 sequences, more than 20% seen once. Sequencing was carried out using naive CD8+ T cells from blood, with Jurkat cell RNA spiked in. Subset meaning: FACS-sorted CD8+CD4-CCR7+CD45RA+ naive T cells. The receptors were gathered from a human donor in good health. Some libraries in this study had Jurkat cell RNA spiked in.

In its sample, this clonotype was seen many times. The gene calls are TRBV10-2 and TRBJ1-5, with a weak D call TRBD1 (6 bases). The germline CDR1 and CDR2 sequences are WSHSY and SAAADI. There are 15 residues in the CDR3. Trimming cost V 8 bases and J 4 bases, with 18 bases left between them. The CDR3 region is CASSGLQGSNQPQHF. In nucleotides, the CDR3 is TGCGCCAGCTCCGGACTACAGGGTTCGAATCAGCCCCAGCATTTT.

Ten or more counts support this clonotype. The chain uses TRBV12-3 or TRBV12-4 and TRBJ2-1; 11 nucleotides line up with TRBD2. CDR3 length equals 15 residues. V lost 6 bases, J lost 6 bases, and 7 bases stayed unmatched. This chain's CDR3 is CASRPGLAVSNEQFF. DNA of the CDR3: TGTGCCAGCAGACCGGGACTAGCGGTTTCCAATGAGCAGTTCTTC.

This clonotype was seen repeatedly, ten times or more. J is TRBJ2-3 and V is TRBV4-3; the D call may be TRBD1 or TRBD2 (5 bases each). The V end lost 4 bases, the J end lost 0 bases, and 11 bases lay between the germline ends. This CDR3 contains 15 residues. Germline lookup yields CDR1 LGHNA and CDR2 YSLEER. CDR3 sequence reads: CASSREGPSTDTQYF. DNA of the CDR3: TGCGCCAGCAGCCGAGAGGGGCCTAGCACAGATACGCAGTATTTT.

The V and J genes are TRBV5-8 and TRBJ2-7; the D is unclear. The V gene lost 0 bases and the J gene lost 6 bases, with 4 bases spanning the gap. Germline V gene data show CDR1 as SGHTS and CDR2 as YDEGEE. The CDR3 runs to 11 residues. The CDR3 DNA follows: TGTGCCAGCAGCTTGGGATTCGAGCAGTACTTC. It encodes CASSLGFEQYF. The full variable domain, rest sourced from reference TRBV5-8 and TRBJ2-7, is EAGVTQSPTHLIKTRGQQATLRCSPISGHTSVYWYQQALGLGLQFLLWYDEGEERNRGNFPPRFSGRQFPNYSSELNVNALELEDSALYLCASSLGFEQYFGPGTRLTVT.

Concerning this clonotype itself: Just one base apart from a much larger clone, this may be a read error. The J gene is TRBJ2-7, the V gene TRBV7-9; D is unresolved. CDR3 length equals 9 residues. Germline V gene data show CDR1 as SEHNR and CDR2 as FQNEAQ (reference sequence). The CDR3 sequence: CASSDPHVF. In DNA form, the CDR3 reads TGTGCCAGCAGCGACCCCCACGTCTTC.

Points on this clonotype: Given a much more abundant clone one base away, this may be a read error. The chain combines TRBV27 with TRBJ2-7, with D hard to call. This CDR3 spans 13 amino acids. The germline CDR1 and CDR2 sequences are MNHEY and SMNVEV (reference sequence). The CDR3 loop reads CASSFRPPYEQCF. CDR3 bases: TGTGCCAGCAGTTTTCGGCCCCCCTACGAGCAGTGCTTC.

To note about this clonotype: A much larger clone differs from this one at a single base, so this may be a read error. The V gene is TRBV11-2, the J gene TRBJ2-5; the match to TRBD2 covers 10 bases. J was trimmed by 6 bases and V by 4 bases; bases with no gene match: 8. Germline V gives CDR1 SGHAT, CDR2 FQNNGV. CDR3 length: 15 amino acids. CDR3 in amino acids: CASSWSSGRFKTQYF. For the CDR3, the DNA is TGTGCCAGCAGCTGGAGTAGCGGGAGGTTTAAGACCCAGTACTTC.